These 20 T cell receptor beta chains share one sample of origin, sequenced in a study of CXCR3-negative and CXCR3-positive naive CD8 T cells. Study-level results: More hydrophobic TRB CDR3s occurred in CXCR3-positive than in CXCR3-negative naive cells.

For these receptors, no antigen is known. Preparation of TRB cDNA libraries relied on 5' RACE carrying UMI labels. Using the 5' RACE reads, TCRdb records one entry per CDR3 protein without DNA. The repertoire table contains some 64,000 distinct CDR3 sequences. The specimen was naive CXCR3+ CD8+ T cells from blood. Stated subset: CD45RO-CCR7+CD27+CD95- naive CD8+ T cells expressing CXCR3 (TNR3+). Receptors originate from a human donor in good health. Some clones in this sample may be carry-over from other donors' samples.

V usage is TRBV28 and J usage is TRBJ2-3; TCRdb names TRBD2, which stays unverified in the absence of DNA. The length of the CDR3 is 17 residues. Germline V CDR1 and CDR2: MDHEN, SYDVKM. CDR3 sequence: CASSLLLREWGTDTQYF.

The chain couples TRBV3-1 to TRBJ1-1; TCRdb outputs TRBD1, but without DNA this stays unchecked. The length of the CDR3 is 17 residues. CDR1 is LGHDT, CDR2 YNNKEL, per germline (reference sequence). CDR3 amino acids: CASSPQSHQRGNTEAFF.

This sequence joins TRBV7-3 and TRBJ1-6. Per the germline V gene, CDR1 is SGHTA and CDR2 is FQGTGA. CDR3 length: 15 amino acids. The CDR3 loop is CASSLTTLGNSPLHF.

The CDR3 region is CSVVRGFPYEQYF. The chain carries TRBV29-1 and TRBJ2-7; TCRdb gives TRBD1 as the D gene, but with no DNA this cannot be confirmed. Looked up from germline, CDR1 is SQVTM and CDR2 is ANQGSEA. This CDR3 has 13 residues.

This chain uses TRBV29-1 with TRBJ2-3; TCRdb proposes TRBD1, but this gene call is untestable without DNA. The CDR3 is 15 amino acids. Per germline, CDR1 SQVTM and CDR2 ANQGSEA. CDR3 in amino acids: CSVGGAGAPTDTQYF.

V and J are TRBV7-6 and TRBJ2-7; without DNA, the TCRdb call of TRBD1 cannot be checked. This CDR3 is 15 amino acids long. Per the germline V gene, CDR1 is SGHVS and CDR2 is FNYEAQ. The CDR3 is CASSPGGTFSYEQYF.

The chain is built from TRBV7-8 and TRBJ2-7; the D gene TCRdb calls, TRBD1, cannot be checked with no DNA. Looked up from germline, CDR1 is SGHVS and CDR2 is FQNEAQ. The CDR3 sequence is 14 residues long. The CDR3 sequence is CASSLAGTKYEQYF.

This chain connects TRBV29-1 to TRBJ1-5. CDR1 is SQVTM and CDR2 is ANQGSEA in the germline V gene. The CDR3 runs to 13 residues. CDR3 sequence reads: CSVSGGDNQPQHF.

CDR3 loop: CASRGLNRVLVEAFF. J is TRBJ1-1 and V is TRBV27; TCRdb lists TRBD1, though no DNA is available to test this call. Germline lookup yields CDR1 MNHEY and CDR2 SMNVEV (reference sequence). The CDR3 contains 15 residues.

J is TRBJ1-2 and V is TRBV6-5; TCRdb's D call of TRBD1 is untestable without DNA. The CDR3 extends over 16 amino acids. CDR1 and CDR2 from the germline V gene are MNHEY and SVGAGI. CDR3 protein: CASSRPGTVTNYGYTF.

This CDR3 reads CASRYPSTDTQYF. The chain combines TRBV12-3 or TRBV12-4 with TRBJ2-3. The CDR3 covers 13 residues.

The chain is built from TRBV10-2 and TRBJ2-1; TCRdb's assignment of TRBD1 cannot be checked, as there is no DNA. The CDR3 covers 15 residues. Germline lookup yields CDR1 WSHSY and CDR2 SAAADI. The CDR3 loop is CASSEPGTVYNEQFF.

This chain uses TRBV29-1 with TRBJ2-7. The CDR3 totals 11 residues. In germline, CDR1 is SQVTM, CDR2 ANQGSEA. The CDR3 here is CSVEGPYEQYF.

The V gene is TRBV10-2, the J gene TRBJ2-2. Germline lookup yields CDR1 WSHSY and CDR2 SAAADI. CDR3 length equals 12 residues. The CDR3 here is CASSEGPGELFF.

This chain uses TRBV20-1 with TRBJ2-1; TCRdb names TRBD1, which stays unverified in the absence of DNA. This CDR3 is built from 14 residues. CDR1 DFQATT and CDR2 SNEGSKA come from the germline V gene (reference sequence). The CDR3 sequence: CSASLGVSGNEQFF.

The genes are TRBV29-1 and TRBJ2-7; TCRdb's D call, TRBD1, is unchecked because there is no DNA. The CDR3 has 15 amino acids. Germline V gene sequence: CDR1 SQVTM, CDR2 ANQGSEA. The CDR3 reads CSVVPPGQGAGEQYF.

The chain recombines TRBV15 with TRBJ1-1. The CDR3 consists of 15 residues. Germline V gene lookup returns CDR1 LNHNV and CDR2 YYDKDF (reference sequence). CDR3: CATSRVDEMNTEAFF. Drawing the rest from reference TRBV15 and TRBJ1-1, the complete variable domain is DAMVIQNPRYQVTQFGKPVTLSCSQTLNHNVMYWYQQKSSQAPKLLFHYYDKDFNNEADTPDNFQSRRPNTSFCFLDIRSPGLGDTAMYLCATSRVDEMNTEAFFGQGTRLTVV.

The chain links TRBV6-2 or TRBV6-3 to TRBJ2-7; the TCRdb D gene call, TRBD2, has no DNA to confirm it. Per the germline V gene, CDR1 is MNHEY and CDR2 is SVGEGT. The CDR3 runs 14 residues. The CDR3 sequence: CASSNGLYDYEQYF.

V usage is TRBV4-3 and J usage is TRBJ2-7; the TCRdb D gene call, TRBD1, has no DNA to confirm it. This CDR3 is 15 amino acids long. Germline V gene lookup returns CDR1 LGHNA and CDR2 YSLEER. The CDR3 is CASSQFRDNYYEQYF.

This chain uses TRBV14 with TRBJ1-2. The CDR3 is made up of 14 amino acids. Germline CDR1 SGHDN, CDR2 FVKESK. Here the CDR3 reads CASSLSFRASGYTF. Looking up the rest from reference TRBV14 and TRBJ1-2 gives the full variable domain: EAGVTQFPSHSVIEKGQTVTLRCDPISGHDNLYWYRRVMGKEIKFLLHFVKESKQDESGMPNNRFLAERTGGTYSTLKVQPAELEDSGVYFCASSLSFRASGYTFGSGTRLTVV.